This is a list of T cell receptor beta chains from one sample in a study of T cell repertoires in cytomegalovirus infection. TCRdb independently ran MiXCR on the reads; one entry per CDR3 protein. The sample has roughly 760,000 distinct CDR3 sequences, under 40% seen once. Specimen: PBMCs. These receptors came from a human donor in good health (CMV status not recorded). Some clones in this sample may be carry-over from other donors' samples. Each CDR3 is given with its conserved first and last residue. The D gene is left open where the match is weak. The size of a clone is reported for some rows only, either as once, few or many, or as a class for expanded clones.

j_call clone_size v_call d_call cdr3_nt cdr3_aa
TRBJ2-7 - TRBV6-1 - TGTGCCAGCACCCCGTCGGGGGGCCGAGGCGAGCAGTACTTC CASTPSGGRGEQYF
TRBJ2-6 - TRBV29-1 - TGCAGCGTTGAAGGGCAGGACTCTGGGGCCAACGTCCTGACTTTC CSVEGQDSGANVLTF
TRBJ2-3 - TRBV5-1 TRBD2 TGCGCCAGCAGCCAGAACCCGGGACTACCCACAGATACGCAGTATTTT CASSQNPGLPTDTQYF
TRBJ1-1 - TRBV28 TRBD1 TGTGCCAGCAGCCCGGGACAGCGAGGCACTGAAGCTTTCTTT CASSPGQRGTEAFF
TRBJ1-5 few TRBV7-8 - TGTGCCAGCAGCTCCTGGGTTATGGATCAGCCCCAGCATTTT CASSSWVMDQPQHF
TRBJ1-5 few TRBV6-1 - TGTGCCAGCAGGGCCAAGGGATTAGGTCAGCCCCAGCATTTT CASRAKGLGQPQHF
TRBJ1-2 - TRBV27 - TGTGCCAGCGGACAGCCCTATGGCTACACCTTC CASGQPYGYTF
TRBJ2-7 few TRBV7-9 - TGTGCCAGCAGCCCCCCGGTGGACGGCGACTCCTACGAGCAGTACTTC CASSPPVDGDSYEQYF
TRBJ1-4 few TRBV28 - TGTGCCAGCACCGGCGGGAATAATGAAAAACTGTTTTTT CASTGGNNEKLFF
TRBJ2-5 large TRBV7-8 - TGTGCCAGCAGCTTAGCCGCCACTAGCACGGAGACCCAGTACTTC CASSLAATSTETQYF
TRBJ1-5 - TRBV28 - TGTGCCAGCAGTTTCGGCTTGCCCCAGCATTTT CASSFGLPQHF
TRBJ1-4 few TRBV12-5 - TGTGCTAGTGGTTTACAGGACATTCCTAATGAAAAACTGTTTTTT CASGLQDIPNEKLFF
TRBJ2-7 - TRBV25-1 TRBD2 TGTGCCAGCAGGGGGACTAGCGGGAACTCCTACGAGCAGTACTTC CASRGTSGNSYEQYF
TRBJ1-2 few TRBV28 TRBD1 TGTGCCAGCAGCCGCTGGGGACAGCTAAACTATGGCTACACCTTC CASSRWGQLNYGYTF
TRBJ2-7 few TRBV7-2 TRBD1 TGTGCCAGCAGCCCCCGAACCCGGACAGGAGGCTACGAGCAGTACTTC CASSPRTRTGGYEQYF
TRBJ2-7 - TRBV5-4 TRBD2 TGTGCCAGCAGCACAGCGGGATTCTCCTACGAGCAGTACTTC CASSTAGFSYEQYF
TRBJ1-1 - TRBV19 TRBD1 TGTGCCAGTTGTTTAGACAGGGAAAACACTGAAGCTTTCTTT CASCLDRENTEAFF
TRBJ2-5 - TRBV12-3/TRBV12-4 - TGTGCCAGCAGTTTTCTAAGGGCCCCCGAGACCCAGTACTTC CASSFLRAPETQYF
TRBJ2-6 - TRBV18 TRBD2 TGTGCCAGCTCACCAGGTAGCGGGCGTTCCTCTGGGGCCAACGTCCTGACTTTC CASSPGSGRSSGANVLTF
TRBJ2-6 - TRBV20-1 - TGCAGTGCTACCAGGGGTGTGGGGGCCAACGTCCTGACTTTC CSATRGVGANVLTF
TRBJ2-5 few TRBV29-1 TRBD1 TGCAGCGCCAGGGGGCCTACCCGTCTAAACCAAGAGACCCAGTACTTC CSARGPTRLNQETQYF
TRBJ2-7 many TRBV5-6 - TGTGCCAGCAGCCCCTTTCGTACGGGAGTTACCTACGAGCAGTACTTC CASSPFRTGVTYEQYF
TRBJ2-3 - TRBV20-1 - TGCAGTGCGTATCCCCGGGCAGATACGCAGTATTTT CSAYPRADTQYF
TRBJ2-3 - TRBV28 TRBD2 TGTGCCAGCAGTTTCTCAGGGGCGGGAGGTATCTCAGATACGCAGTATTTT CASSFSGAGGISDTQYF
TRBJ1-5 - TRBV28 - TGTGCCAGCATCGGGATCGACAGTTATCAGCCCCAGCATTTT CASIGIDSYQPQHF
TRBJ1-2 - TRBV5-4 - TGTGCCAGCAGCTTGGTGGAGGGGGATTGGTATGGCTACACCTTC CASSLVEGDWYGYTF
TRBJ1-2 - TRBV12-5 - TGTGCTAGTGGTTATCACAGAAACTATGGCTACACCTTC CASGYHRNYGYTF
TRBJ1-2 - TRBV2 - TGTGCCAGCAGGGTTAGACAAGTAAACTATGGCTACACCTTC CASRVRQVNYGYTF
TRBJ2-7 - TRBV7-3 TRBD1 TGTGCCAGCAGCCGAGTTACCGGGACAGTGTTCTCCTACGAGCAGTACTTC CASSRVTGTVFSYEQYF
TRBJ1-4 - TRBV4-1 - TGTGCCAGCAGCCTAATGATGGGGGCGGGCGGGATGAATGAAAAACTGTTTTTT CASSLMMGAGGMNEKLFF
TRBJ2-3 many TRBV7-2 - TGTGCCAGCAGCTTCGGTCAGGGCACAGATACGCAGTATTTT CASSFGQGTDTQYF
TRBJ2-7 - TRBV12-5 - TGTGCTAGTGGTCTCGCTGGCGAGCAGTACTTC CASGLAGEQYF
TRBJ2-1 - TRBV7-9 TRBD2 TGTGCCAGCAGCCTAGCGGGAGGACGGGCCGGATACAATGAGCAGTTCTTC CASSLAGGRAGYNEQFF
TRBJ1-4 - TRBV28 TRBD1 TGTGCCAGCAGCCCAGGGGGCCTTGCTGAAAAACTGTTTTTT CASSPGGLAEKLFF
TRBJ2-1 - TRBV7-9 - TGTGCCAGCAGCTTAGACCAGGGAGAACGACCTCCGCAGTTCTTC CASSLDQGERPPQFF
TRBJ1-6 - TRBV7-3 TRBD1 TGTGCCAGCAGCGCTCGACAGGGTACTAATTCACCCCTCCACTTT CASSARQGTNSPLHF
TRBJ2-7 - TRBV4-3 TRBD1 TGCGCCAGCAGCCACTCCGGGACAGGGGAGTACGAGCAGTACTTC CASSHSGTGEYEQYF
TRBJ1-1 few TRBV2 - TGTGCCAGCATTGGGTCTAAGTTGAACACTGAAGCTTTCTTT CASIGSKLNTEAFF
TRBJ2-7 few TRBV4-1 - TGCGCCAGCAGCCAAGTCCAGGTGGGCTCCTACGAGCAGTACTTC CASSQVQVGSYEQYF
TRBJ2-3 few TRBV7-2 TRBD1 TGTGCCAGCAGCTTAAGTAGGGGGCTCGCAGATACGCAGTATTTT CASSLSRGLADTQYF
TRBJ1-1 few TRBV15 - TGTGCCACCAGCAGAGATAAGAAGGGGAACACTGAAGCTTTCTTT CATSRDKKGNTEAFF
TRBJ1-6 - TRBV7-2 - TGTGCCAGCAGCTTAGTAGTGGCCTATAATTCACCCCTCCACTTT CASSLVVAYNSPLHF
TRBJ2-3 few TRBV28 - TGTGCCAGCAGGGGGAGCCTTTATACGCAGTATTTT CASRGSLYTQYF
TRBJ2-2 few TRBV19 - TGTGCCAGTAGTACTTACACTACACTGAACACCGGGGAGCTGTTTTTT CASSTYTTLNTGELFF
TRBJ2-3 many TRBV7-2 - TGTGCCAGCAGCCCCGGGGGCGACACAGATACGCAGTATTTT CASSPGGDTDTQYF
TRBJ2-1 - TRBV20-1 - TGCAGTGCTACGAGTGGGAGGACCCCCTACAATGAGCAGTTCTTC CSATSGRTPYNEQFF
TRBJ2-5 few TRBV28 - TGTGCCAGCAGTTTCCCCGATCCCCCCCAAGAGACCCAGTACTTC CASSFPDPPQETQYF
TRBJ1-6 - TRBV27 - TGTGCCAGCACCATAACAGGGATTGGATCACCCCTCCACTTT CASTITGIGSPLHF
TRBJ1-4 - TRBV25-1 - TGTGCCAGCAGTGAGTCCGGAGGGGTTTGGGAAAAACTGTTTTTT CASSESGGVWEKLFF
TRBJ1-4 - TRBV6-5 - TGTGCCAGCAGTTACTCGATACGAGGAGGAATGAATGAAAAACTGTTTTTT CASSYSIRGGMNEKLFF
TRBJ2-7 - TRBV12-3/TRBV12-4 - TGTGCCAGCAGTTTTCGGTTCTGGCAGTACTTC CASSFRFWQYF
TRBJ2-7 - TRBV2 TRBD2 TGTGCCAGCAGTGAAGGAGGGCTAGCGGGAGACGAGCAGTACTTC CASSEGGLAGDEQYF
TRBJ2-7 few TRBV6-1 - TGTGCCAGCGGGATCAGGGATACCTACGAGCAGTACTTC CASGIRDTYEQYF